The rows below give T cell receptor beta chains drawn from one sample of a study of blood T cell repertoires in COVID-19. The table came from immunoSEQ multiplex PCR; TCRdb's copy has only in-frame clones and leaves some out. Counted here are 400,000 or so clones, 70% to 90% occurring once; the ten biggest clones make up more than 0.7%. Sequencing was carried out using peripheral blood. Receptor source: a man between 18 and 35 years old with COVID-19, enrolled during active disease. Each CDR3 is given with its conserved first and last residue. A D gene is named only where the DNA matches it firmly. Clone size, where shown, is once, few, many, or a class for clones that have expanded.

j_gene	abundance	d_gene	len	v_gene	CDR3aa	CDR3nt
TRBJ2-5	NA	TRBD2	17	TRBV10-2	CASSDPSTSGKRETQYF	TGCGCCAGCAGTGACCCCTCAACTAGCGGGAAAAGGGAGACCCAGTACTTC
TRBJ1-5	NA	TRBD1	15	TRBV28	CASHDQQGLSQPQHF	TGTGCCAGCCACGACCAACAGGGGTTGAGTCAGCCCCAGCATTTT
TRBJ1-1	once	TRBD1	13	TRBV5-1	CASRGQPNTEAFF	TGCGCCAGCAGGGGACAGCCGAACACTGAAGCTTTCTTT
TRBJ1-5	NA	NA	13	TRBV2	CASSEMRDQPQHF	TGTGCCAGCAGTGAGATGAGGGATCAGCCCCAGCATTTT
TRBJ1-1	NA	NA	13	TRBV21-1	CASSSDGDTEAFF	TGTGCCAGCAGTTCGGACGGGGACACTGAAGCTTTCTTT
TRBJ2-7	NA	TRBD1	14	TRBV19	CASSMGDRGYEQYF	TGTGCCAGTAGTATGGGGGACAGGGGATACGAGCAGTACTTC
TRBJ1-5	NA	TRBD1	14	TRBV19	CASSGTGGNQPQHF	TGTGCCAGTAGCGGGACAGGGGGCAATCAGCCCCAGCATTTT
TRBJ2-2	NA	TRBD1	16	TRBV9	CASSELTGSLAGELFF	TGTGCCAGCAGCGAACTGACAGGGTCTCTCGCCGGGGAGCTGTTTTTT
TRBJ2-7	NA	NA	12	TRBV6-6	CASSQQAYEQYF	TGTGCCAGCAGTCAACAGGCCTACGAGCAGTACTTC
TRBJ2-3	NA	NA	17	TRBV5-1	CASSLARIGSGTDTQYF	TGCGCCAGCAGCTTGGCCCGGATAGGTAGCGGCACAGATACGCAGTATTTT
TRBJ2-3	NA	NA	14	TRBV7-8	CASSFPSGTDTQYF	TGTGCCAGCAGCTTTCCTAGCGGCACAGATACGCAGTATTTT
TRBJ2-5	many	NA	15	TRBV6-5	CASSYEAKSYETQYF	TGTGCCAGCAGTTACGAGGCAAAATCTTATGAGACCCAGTACTTC
TRBJ2-5	NA	NA	13	TRBV2	CASSSRGEETQYF	TGTGCCAGCTCGAGTAGAGGTGAAGAGACCCAGTACTTC
TRBJ2-1	many	NA	15	TRBV7-9	CASSSKLASYNEQFF	TGTGCCAGCAGTTCCAAACTAGCCTCCTACAATGAGCAGTTCTTC
TRBJ1-6	NA	NA	15	TRBV27	CASSAERGRASPLHF	TGTGCCAGCAGTGCCGAGCGGGGGCGGGCTTCACCCCTCCACTTT
TRBJ1-2	once	TRBD1	14	TRBV10-3	CAISPGQGNYGYTF	TGTGCCATCAGCCCCGGACAGGGTAACTATGGCTACACCTTC
TRBJ2-3	NA	TRBD2	15	TRBV5-4	CATIPSGGNPDTQYF	TGTGCCACGATCCCTAGCGGGGGCAACCCCGATACGCAGTATTTT
TRBJ2-3	once	TRBD2	15	TRBV29-1	CSVRGLTSGVDTQYF	TGCAGCGTCCGGGGCCTTACTAGCGGGGTCGATACGCAGTATTTT
TRBJ1-2	NA	NA	13	TRBV6-5	CASSPQVYYGYTF	TGTGCCAGCAGCCCACAAGTCTACTATGGCTACACCTTC
TRBJ2-1	NA	TRBD1	13	TRBV6-5	CASSPTGGHEQFF	TGTGCCAGCAGTCCCACAGGGGGCCATGAGCAGTTCTTC
TRBJ2-2	NA	TRBD2	16	TRBV6-6	CASSYVTAGGVGELFF	TGTGCCAGCAGTTATGTTACCGCGGGGGGTGTCGGGGAGCTGTTTTTT
TRBJ2-7	NA	NA	14	TRBV5-1	CASSLSFEGYEQYF	TGCGCCAGCAGCTTGAGTTTTGAGGGCTACGAGCAGTACTTC
TRBJ2-3	NA	TRBD1	14	TRBV19	CASRRDRGTDTQYF	TGTGCCAGTAGACGCGACAGGGGTACAGATACGCAGTATTTT
TRBJ2-2	NA	NA	16	TRBV24-1	CATSDWSVVNTGELFF	TGTGCCACCAGTGATTGGTCGGTCGTGAACACCGGGGAGCTGTTTTTT
TRBJ1-4	NA	NA	15	TRBV5-1	CASSSASRRNEKLFF	TGCGCCAGCAGCTCCGCATCGAGGAGGAATGAAAAACTGTTTTTT
TRBJ1-2	NA	NA	13	TRBV3-1/TRBV3-2	CASSPRGNYGYTF	TGTGCCAGCAGCCCCAGGGGTAACTATGGCTACACCTTC
TRBJ2-3	NA	NA	13	TRBV3-1/TRBV3-2	CASSLQGGHTQYF	TGTGCCAGCAGCCTCCAGGGGGGACATACGCAGTATTTT